The present entry profiles one T cell receptor beta chain with its context. This clonotype was seen more than once but under ten times. Its target antigen remains unknown. One base away there is no much larger clone; base qualities are not given. This record comes from a study of post-analysis software for immune sequencing data (dated by TCRdb to about 2015). Background on the whole study: Relapsing-remitting, secondary progressive and progressive-relapsing multiple sclerosis were recorded as disease courses, and subtype annotation was lacking for some patients. Patient repertoires were compared against roughly 12 previously published healthy control repertoires from donors aged 6 to 25 years. A subset of samples was prepared in parallel using single-end sample barcoding, then pooled and co-amplified after Illumina adapter ligation. What the study reported, not specific to this receptor: Multiple sclerosis patients had significantly lower normalized Chao1 diversity than controls, a result that suggests substantial peripheral T-cell clonal expansion. The control group was slightly older than the multiple sclerosis patient group. When samples were clustered directly using the F measure, samples prepared in the same batch co-clustered strongly, which prompted a batch-effect correction.

The library was obtained by PCR. The data were produced on an Illumina HiSeq 2500. To reduce PCR and sequencing biases, unique molecular identifiers were incorporated into the TCR beta cDNA libraries. Roughly 0.5 million cDNA molecules were obtained per 1 to 10 million input T cells, so each molecule approximated one T cell. Patient libraries were prepared and sequenced with the same protocol used for the earlier healthy control dataset. Within a given batch, samples were prepared together, multiplexed and sequenced on the same HiSeq lane. From the authors' description of their analysis: Raw barcoded reads were processed with MIGEC, discarding single-read molecular identifier groups before consensus assembly and CDR3 extraction. VDJtools was used for post-analysis of the clonotype tables, with diversity normalized by down-sampling every dataset to the smallest sample size. In repertoire overlap clustering, CDR3 amino acid sequences, but not nucleotide sequences, were matched to correct batch-related cross-sample contamination. TCRdb itself trimmed the public reads at Q25 with fastp, ran MiXCR and retained productive beta chains. Each entry merges the rows of one CDR3 protein and shows their most common DNA and genes. TCRdb's processing, not the study's, gives the V and J calls here. This sample comprises 600,000 to 700,000 distinct CDR3 sequences, around 60% of them detected only once. The ten largest clones add up to approximately 10% of the sample.

To demonstrate the VDJtools post-analysis software, the study profiled TCR beta repertoires from the peripheral blood of about 13 young patients with multiple sclerosis. The multiple sclerosis patients were children and adolescents between roughly 6 and 17 years of age. What was sequenced was blood. The TCR comes from a girl aged 2 to 10 with multiple sclerosis.

The nucleotide sequence reads TGCGCCAGCAGCTTGGAGGCGGATGGCTACACCTTC. Translation gives CASSLEADGYTF. The V and J segments used are TRBV5-1 and TRBJ1-2; the D segment cannot be called with confidence. The CDR1 and CDR2 encoded by the germline V gene are SGHRS and YFSETQ. The CDR3 holds 12 amino acids from the cysteine to the phenylalanine. The DNA shown is the 36-base CDR3, in frame from base 1. V and J lose 0 bases and 6 bases, and a span of 6 bases separates them.